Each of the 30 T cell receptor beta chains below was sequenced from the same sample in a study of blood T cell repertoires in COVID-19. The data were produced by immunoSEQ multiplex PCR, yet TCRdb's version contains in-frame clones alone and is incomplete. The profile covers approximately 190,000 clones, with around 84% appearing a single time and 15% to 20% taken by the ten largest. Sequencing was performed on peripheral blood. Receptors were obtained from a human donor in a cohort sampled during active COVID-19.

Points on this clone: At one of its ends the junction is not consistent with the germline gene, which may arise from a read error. CDR3 protein: CASTVNDQGNTEAFF. As DNA, the CDR3 is TGTGCCAGCACCGTAAACGACCAGGGGAACACTGAAGCTTTCTTT. This sequence joins TRBV9 and TRBJ1-1, with a tentative D call TRBD1 (5 bases). This CDR3 spans 15 amino acids. Germline loops: CDR1 SGDLS, CDR2 YYNGEE. The complete variable domain, with remaining parts taken from reference TRBV9 and TRBJ1-1, reads DSGVTQTPKHLITATGQRVTLRCSPRSGDLSVYWYQQSLDQGLQFLIQYYNGEERAKGNILERFSAQQFPDLHSELNLSSLELGDSALYFCASTVNDQGNTEAFFGQGTRLTVV.

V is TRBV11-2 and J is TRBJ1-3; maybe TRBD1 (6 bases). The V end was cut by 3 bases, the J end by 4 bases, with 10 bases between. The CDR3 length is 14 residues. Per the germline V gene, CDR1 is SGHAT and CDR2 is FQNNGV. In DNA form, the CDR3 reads TGTGCCAGCAGCTTCGGACAGAAGGGAAACACCATATATTTT. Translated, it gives CASSFGQKGNTIYF.

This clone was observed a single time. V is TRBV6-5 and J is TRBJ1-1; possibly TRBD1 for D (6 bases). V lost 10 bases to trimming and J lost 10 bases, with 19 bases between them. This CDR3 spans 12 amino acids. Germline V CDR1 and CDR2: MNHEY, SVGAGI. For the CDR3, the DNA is TGTGCCACCCAAGGACAGCTAAACGGAGCTTTCTTT. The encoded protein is CATQGQLNGAFF.

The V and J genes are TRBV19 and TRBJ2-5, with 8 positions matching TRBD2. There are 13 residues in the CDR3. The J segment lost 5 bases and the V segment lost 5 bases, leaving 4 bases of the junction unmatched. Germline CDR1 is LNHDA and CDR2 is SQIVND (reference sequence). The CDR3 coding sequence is TGTGCCAGTAGTCGGGGGGGATGGGAGACCCAGTACTTC. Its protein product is CASSRGGWETQYF. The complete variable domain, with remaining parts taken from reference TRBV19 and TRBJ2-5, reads DGGITQSPKYLFRKEGQNVTLSCEQNLNHDAMYWYRQDPGQGLRLIYYSQIVNDFQKGDIAEGYSVSREKKESFPLTVTSAQKNPTAFYLCASSRGGWETQYFGPGTRLLVL.

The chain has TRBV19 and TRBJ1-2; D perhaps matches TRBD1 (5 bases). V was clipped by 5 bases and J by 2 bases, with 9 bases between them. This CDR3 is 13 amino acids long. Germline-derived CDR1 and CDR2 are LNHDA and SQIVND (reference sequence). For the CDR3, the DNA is TGTGCCAGTAGTCCCCAGGGAAACTATGGCTACACCTTC. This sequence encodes CASSPQGNYGYTF.

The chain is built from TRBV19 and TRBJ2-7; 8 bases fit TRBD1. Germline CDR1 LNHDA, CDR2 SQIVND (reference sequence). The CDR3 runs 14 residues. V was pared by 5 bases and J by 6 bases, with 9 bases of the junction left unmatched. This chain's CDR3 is CASSWGQEGTEQYF. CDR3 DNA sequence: TGTGCCAGTAGTTGGGGACAGGAGGGCACCGAGCAGTACTTC.

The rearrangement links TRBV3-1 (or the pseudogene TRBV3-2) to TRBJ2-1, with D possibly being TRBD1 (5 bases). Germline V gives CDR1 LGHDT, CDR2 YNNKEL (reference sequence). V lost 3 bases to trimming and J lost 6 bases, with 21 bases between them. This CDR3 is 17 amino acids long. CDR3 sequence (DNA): TGTGCCAGCAGCCAGATACAGGCGTTCCGGTTTGGCAATGAGCAGTTCTTC. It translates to CASSQIQAFRFGNEQFF.

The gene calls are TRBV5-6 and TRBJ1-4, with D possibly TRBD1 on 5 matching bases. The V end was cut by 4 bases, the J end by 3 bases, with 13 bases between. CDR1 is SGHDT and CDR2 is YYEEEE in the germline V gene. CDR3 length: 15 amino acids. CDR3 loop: CASSLLRVANEKLFF. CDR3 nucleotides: TGTGCCAGCAGCCTCCTCAGGGTGGCTAATGAAAAACTGTTTTTT.

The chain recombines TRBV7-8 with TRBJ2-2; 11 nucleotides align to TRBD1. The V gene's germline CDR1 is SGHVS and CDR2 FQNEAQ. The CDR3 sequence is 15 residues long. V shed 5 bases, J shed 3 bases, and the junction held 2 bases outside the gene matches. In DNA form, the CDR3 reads TGTGCCAGCAGCCGGGGACAGGGGGACACCGGGGAGCTGTTTTTT. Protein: CASSRGQGDTGELFF.

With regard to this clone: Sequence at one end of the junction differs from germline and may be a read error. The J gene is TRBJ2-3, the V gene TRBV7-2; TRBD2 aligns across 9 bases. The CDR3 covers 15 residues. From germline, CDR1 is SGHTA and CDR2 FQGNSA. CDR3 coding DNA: TGTGTCAGCAGCCGCGGGGGGGCCGGAACAGATACGCAGTATTTT. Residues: CVSSRGGAGTDTQYF. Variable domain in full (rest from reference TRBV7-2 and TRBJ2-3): GAGVSQSPSNKVTEKGKDVELRCDPISGHTALYWYRQSLGQGLEFLIYFQGNSAPDKSGLPSDRFSAERTGGSVSTLTIQRTQQEDSAVYLCVSSRGGAGTDTQYFGPGTRLTVL.

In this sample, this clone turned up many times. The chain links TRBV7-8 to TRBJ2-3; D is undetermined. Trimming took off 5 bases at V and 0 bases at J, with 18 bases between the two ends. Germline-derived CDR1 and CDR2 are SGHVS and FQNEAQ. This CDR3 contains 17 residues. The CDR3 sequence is CASSRDSVPTSTDTQYF. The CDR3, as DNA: TGTGCCAGCAGCCGAGACTCCGTACCGACTAGCACAGATACGCAGTATTTT.

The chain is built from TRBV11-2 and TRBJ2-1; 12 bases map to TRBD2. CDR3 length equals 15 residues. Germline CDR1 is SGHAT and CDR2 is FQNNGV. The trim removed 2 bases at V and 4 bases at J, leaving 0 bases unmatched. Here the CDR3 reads CASSLLAGGYNEQFF. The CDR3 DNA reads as TGTGCCAGCAGCTTACTAGCGGGGGGGTACAATGAGCAGTTCTTC.

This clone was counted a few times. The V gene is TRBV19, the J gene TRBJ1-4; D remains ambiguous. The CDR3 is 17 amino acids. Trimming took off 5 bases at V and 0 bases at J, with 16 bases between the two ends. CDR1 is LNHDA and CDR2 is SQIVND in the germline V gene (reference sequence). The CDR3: CASSSPRGGTTNEKLFF. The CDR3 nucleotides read TGTGCCAGTAGTTCCCCCCGTGGAGGGACAACTAATGAAAAACTGTTTTTT. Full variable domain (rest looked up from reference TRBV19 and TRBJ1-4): DGGITQSPKYLFRKEGQNVTLSCEQNLNHDAMYWYRQDPGQGLRLIYYSQIVNDFQKGDIAEGYSVSREKKESFPLTVTSAQKNPTAFYLCASSSPRGGTTNEKLFFGSGTQLSVL.

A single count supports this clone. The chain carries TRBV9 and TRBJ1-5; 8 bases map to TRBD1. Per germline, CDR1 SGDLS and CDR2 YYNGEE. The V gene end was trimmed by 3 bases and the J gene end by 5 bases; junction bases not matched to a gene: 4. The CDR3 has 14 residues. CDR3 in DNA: TGTGCCAGCAGCGGACAGGGGTACTATCAGCCCCAGCATTTT. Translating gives CASSGQGYYQPQHF.

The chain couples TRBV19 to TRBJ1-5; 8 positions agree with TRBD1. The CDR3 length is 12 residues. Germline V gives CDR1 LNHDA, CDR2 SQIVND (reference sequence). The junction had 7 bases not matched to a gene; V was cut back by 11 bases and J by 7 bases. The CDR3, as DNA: TGTGCCGGCGGGACAGGTTTGCAGCCCCAGCATTTT. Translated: CAGGTGLQPQHF. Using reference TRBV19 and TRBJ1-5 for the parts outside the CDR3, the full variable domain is DGGITQSPKYLFRKEGQNVTLSCEQNLNHDAMYWYRQDPGQGLRLIYYSQIVNDFQKGDIAEGYSVSREKKESFPLTVTSAQKNPTAFYLCAGGTGLQPQHFGDGTRLSIL.

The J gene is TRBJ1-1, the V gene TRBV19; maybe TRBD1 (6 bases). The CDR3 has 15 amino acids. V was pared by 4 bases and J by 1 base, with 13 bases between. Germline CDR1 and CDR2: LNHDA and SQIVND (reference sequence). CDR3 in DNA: TGTGCCAGTAGTAAGGATGCAGGGGCGAACACTGAAGCTTTCTTT. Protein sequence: CASSKDAGANTEAFF.

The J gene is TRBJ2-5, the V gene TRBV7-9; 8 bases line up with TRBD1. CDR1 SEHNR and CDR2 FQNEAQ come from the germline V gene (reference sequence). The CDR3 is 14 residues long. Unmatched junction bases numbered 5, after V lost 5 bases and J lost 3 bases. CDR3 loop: CASSKTGAKETQYF. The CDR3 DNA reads TGTGCCAGCAGCAAGACAGGGGCGAAAGAGACCCAGTACTTC.

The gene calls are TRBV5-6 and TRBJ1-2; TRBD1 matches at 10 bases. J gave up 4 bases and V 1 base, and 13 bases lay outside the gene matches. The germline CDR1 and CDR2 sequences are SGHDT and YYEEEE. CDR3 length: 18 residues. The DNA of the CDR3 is TGTGCCAGCAGCTTGCGGTGGGCCCGGACAGGGGGAAGCTATGGCTACACCTTC. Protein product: CASSLRWARTGGSYGYTF.

The CDR3 DNA follows: TGCGCCAGCAGTGAGGGCGCCGGGATAGGGAACACTGAAGCTTTCTTT. It specifies CASSEGAGIGNTEAFF. The chain combines TRBV10-2 with TRBJ1-1, with D hard to call. V shed 2 bases and J shed 1 base, with 14 bases lying between them. This CDR3 has 16 residues. CDR1 and CDR2 from the germline V gene are WSHSY and SAAADI.

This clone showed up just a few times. The CDR3 DNA is TGTGCCAGCAGTGCCTTGAGTGAAAAACTGTTTTTT. This sequence encodes CASSALSEKLFF. The V gene is TRBV28, the J gene TRBJ1-4; D uncertain. The V end was cut by 5 bases, the J end by 7 bases, with 8 bases between. Germline CDR1 reads MDHEN; CDR2 reads SYDVKM. This CDR3 is built from 12 residues.

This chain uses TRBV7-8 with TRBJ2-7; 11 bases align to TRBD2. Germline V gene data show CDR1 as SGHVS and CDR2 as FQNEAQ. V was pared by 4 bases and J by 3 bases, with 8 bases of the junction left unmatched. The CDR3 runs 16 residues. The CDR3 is CASSSRLAGFGYEQYF. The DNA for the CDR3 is TGTGCCAGCAGCTCCCGACTAGCGGGATTTGGCTACGAGCAGTACTTC.

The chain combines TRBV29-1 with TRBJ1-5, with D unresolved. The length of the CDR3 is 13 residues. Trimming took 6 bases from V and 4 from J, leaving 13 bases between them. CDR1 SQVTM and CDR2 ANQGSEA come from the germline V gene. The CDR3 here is CSVSRGSNQPQHF. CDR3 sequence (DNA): TGCAGCGTCTCAAGAGGCAGTAATCAGCCCCAGCATTTT.

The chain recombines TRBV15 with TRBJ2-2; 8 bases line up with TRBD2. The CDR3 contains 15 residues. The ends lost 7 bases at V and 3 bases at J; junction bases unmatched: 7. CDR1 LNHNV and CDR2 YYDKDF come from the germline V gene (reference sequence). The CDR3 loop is CATTWTSRHTGELFF. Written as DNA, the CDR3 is TGTGCCACCACCTGGACTAGCAGACACACCGGGGAGCTGTTTTTT.

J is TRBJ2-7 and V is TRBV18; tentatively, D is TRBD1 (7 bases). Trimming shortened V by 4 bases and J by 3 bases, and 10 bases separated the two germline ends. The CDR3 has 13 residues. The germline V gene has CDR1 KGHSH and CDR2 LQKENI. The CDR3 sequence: CASSRGTDYEQYF. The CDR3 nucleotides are TGTGCCAGCTCACGCGGGACAGACTACGAGCAGTACTTC. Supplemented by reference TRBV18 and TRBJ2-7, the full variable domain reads NAGVMQNPRHLVRRRGQEARLRCSPMKGHSHVYWYRQLPEEGLKFMVYLQKENIIDESGMPKERFSAEFPKEGPSILRIQQVVRGDSAAYFCASSRGTDYEQYFGPGTRLTVT.

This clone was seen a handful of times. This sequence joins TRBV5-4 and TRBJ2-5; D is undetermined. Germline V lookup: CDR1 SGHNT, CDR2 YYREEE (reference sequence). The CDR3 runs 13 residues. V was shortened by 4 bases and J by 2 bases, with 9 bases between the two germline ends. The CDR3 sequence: CASSPGSQETQYF. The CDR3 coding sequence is TGTGCCAGCAGCCCCGGGTCTCAAGAGACCCAGTACTTC.

For the CDR3, the DNA is TGTGCCAGCAGACCCAGCAGGCAGGGGGAGACCCAGTACTTC. Protein sequence: CASRPSRQGETQYF. J is TRBJ2-5 and V is TRBV7-2; D might be TRBD1 (6 bases). This CDR3 is 14 amino acids long. Trimming stripped 6 bases from V and 5 bases from J, with 16 bases between. Germline assignment: CDR1 SGHTA and CDR2 FQGNSA.

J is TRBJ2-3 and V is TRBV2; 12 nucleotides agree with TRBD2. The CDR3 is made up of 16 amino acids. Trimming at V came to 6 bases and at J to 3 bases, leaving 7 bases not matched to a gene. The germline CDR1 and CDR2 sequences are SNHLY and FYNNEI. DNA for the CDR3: TGTGCCAGCAGCGTACTAGCGGGGGGTCCGACAGATACGCAGTATTTT. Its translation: CASSVLAGGPTDTQYF.

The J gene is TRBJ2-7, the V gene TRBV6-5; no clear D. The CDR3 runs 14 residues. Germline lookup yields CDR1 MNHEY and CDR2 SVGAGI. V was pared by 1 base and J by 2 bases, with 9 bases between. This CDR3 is CASSYFAGTYEQYF. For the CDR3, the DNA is TGTGCCAGCAGTTACTTTGCAGGTACCTACGAGCAGTACTTC.

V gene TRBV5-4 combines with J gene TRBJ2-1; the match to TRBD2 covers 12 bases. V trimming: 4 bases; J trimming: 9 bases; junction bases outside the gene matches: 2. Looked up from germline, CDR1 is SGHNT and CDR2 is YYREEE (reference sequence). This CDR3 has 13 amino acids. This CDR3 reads CASSLAGGPEQFF. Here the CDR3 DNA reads TGTGCCAGCAGCCTAGCGGGGGGGCCTGAGCAGTTCTTC.

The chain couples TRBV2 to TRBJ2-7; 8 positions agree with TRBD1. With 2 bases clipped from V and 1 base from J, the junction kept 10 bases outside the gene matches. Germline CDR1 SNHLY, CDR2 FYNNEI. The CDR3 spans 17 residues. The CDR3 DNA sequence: TGTGCCAGCAGTGAACGTACCGGGACAGGCAGTTCCTACGAGCAGTACGTC. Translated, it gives CASSERTGTGSSYEQYV.